The source of this T cell receptor beta chain is a study of post-analysis software for immune sequencing data. About this clonotype: Its specificity is not known.

Incorporated into the TCR beta cDNA libraries were unique molecular identifiers, which served to reduce PCR and sequencing biases. The source material, roughly 0.9 to 10 million T cells, gave rise to about 500,000 cDNA molecules. TCRdb reprocessed the PCR reads with MiXCR, giving one entry per CDR3 protein. The sample records roughly 430,000 distinct CDR3 sequences, 30% to 40% being singletons. CDR3 length: 16 amino acids. CDR1 MNHEY and CDR2 SVGAGI come from the germline V gene. The junction had 10 bases not matched to a gene; V was cut back by 6 bases and J by 2 bases. Study conclusions and caveats: TRBV5-6, TRBV5-1 and TRBV20-1 were among four or five TRBV segments more frequent in patients than controls.

The specimen sequenced was blood. This clonotype was obtained from a girl aged 2-10 years with multiple sclerosis. The chain has TRBV6-5 and TRBJ2-5, with TRBD1 identical over 9 bases. CDR3 DNA: TGTGCCAGCAGCCGACGGGGACAGGGCTTTCAAGAGACCCAGTACTTC. Protein sequence: CASSRRGQGFQETQYF.